This T cell receptor (beta chain) is drawn from a study of blood T cell repertoires in COVID-19. CDR1 and CDR2 from the germline V gene are SGHTA and FQGTGA. The CDR3 runs 15 residues. V was pared by 1 base and J by 8 bases, with 15 bases between. In the original workflow: Amplification of reference gene primers provided the estimated nucleated cell counts. This table comes from immunoSEQ multiplex PCR, and its TCRdb copy is limited to in-frame clones, with some not included. From that table come the V and J calls and clone size; the DNA was used to work out D and trimming. Among 80,000 to 100,000 clones listed, around 84% were seen once.

This sequence was found in an elderly woman in a cohort sampled during active or convalescent COVID-19. The specimen was peripheral blood. The chain recombines TRBV7-3 with TRBJ2-1, with D tentatively TRBD2 (6 bases). The CDR3 sequence: CASSLIGREYDEQFF. The DNA of the CDR3 is TGTGCCAGCAGCTTAATCGGGCGGGAATATGATGAGCAGTTCTTC.